This TCR beta chain was recovered during a study of blood T cell repertoires in COVID-19 (dated by TCRdb to about 2020). Context from the whole study: Samples from collaborators originated in the United States, Italy and Spain and spanned both the acute and convalescent phases of COVID-19. Deeply sampled blood TCRbeta repertoires from subjects exposed to, actively infected with, or recovered from COVID-19 were included in the dataset. The sample metadata nearly always contained a de-identified subject ID, COVID-19 status, age in years and sex. Samples were obtained from the ongoing ImmuneRACE study (first 160 participants) and from 950 to 1,500 subjects provided by 6 global collaborators. The material from the prospective study consisted of cDNA or gDNA derived from T cells, B-cell-depleted T cells, or PBMCs. Where available, HLA class I and class II types were taken from metadata supplied by the sample provider and were not determined by assay-based typing. A freely available public database, intended as a resource for researchers studying the immune response to SARS-CoV-2, is where the repertoires were released. What the work shows at the level of the full study, not this receptor alone: The amount of clinical and demographic metadata varied by source and participant and was provided uncurated.

The collaborating institutions used their own protocols to collect whole blood in K2EDTA tubes. Collaborator samples were shipped for TCRbeta analysis as frozen whole blood, isolated PBMCs, or DNA extracted from either sample type. V was cut back by 2 bases and J by 4 bases, leaving a gap of 5 bases between them. The CDR3 contains 13 residues, cysteine and phenylalanine counted. The DNA shown is the 39-base CDR3, in frame from base 1. CDR1 and CDR2 are read off the germline V gene as ENHRY and SYGVKD. The immunoSEQ Assay, a bias-controlled multiplex PCR, was used to amplify TCRbeta CDR3 regions from genomic DNA. The study's own analysis went as follows. The number of nucleated cells in each sample was estimated from the amplification of reference gene primers within the assay. To quantify the absolute abundance of each unique TCRbeta CDR3 rearrangement, sequence reads were collapsed and filtered. For each sample, productive Simpson clonality was calculated by taking the square root of Simpson's diversity index across productive rearrangements. The table was pulled from immuneACCESS by TCRdb, which kept in-frame rearrangements only. Such tables lose some clones; where checked, under half of the loss comes from unresolved V genes, and the rest has no known cause. The V and J calls and clone size come from that table; D and trimming were worked out from the DNA. The sample data list more than 40,000 clones, and less than 85% of these were observed just once. Of the sample, roughly 2.5% is held by the ten largest clones.

Worth noting for this clone: This clone's antigen is unknown. No base qualities exist here, and no much larger clone lies one base off it.

The chain couples TRBV10-3 to TRBJ2-2; the D gene identity is not certain. Sequenced: peripheral blood. The TCR originated in a man over 45 with acute or convalescent COVID-19. CDR3 reads: CAISEVLTGELFF. The DNA reads as follows: TGTGCCATCAGTGAGGTTCTCACCGGGGAGCTGTTTTTT.